This record concerns one T cell receptor beta chain sequence. Its target is not known. The study ran its PCR with 60 Vbeta and 13 Jbeta primers. Here immunoSEQ multiplex PCR was the method, and the copy in TCRdb shows in-frame clones only, minus some. The repertoire shows about 160,000 clones; the top ten hold 2.1%. Germline V CDR1 and CDR2: MNHNS, SASEGT. This CDR3 has 15 residues. The V segment lost 7 bases and the J segment 6 bases; nucleotides outside the gene matches: 10. The sample belongs to a study of cytomegalovirus exposure and HLA in healthy donors. Study-wide context: Earlier sequencing of 150 million to 200 million T cells yielded around 100 million unique TCR beta sequences.

General study points: TCR beta chains numbering some 160 were designated cytomegalovirus-associated. Prior analysis indicated that the majority of TCR beta V segments exhibited productivity approximately 87% or approximately 30% of the time.

The sequence derives from a man aged 30-40 years in good health and CMV-seronegative. V is TRBV6-1 and J is TRBJ2-1, with 9 bases identical to TRBD2. Sequencing input: PBMCs. DNA for the CDR3: TGTGCCAGCATTTTAGCGGGGGAATACGGCAATGAGCAGTTCTTC. Translated: CASILAGEYGNEQFF.